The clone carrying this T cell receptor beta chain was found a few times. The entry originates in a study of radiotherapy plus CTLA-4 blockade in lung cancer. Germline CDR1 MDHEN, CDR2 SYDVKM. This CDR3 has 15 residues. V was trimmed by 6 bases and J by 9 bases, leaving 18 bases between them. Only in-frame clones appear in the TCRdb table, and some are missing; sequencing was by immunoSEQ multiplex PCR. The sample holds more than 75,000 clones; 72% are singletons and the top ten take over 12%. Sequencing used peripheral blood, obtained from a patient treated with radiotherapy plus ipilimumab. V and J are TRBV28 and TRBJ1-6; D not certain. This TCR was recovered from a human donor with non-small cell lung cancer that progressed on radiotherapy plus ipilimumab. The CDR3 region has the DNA TGTGCCAGCAGCCGCGGACCCGATATCCTTTCACCCCTCCACTTT. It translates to CASSRGPDILSPLHF.